The TCR beta chain described here comes from a study of cytomegalovirus exposure and HLA in healthy donors. This CDR3 spans 12 amino acids. V dropped 4 bases and J dropped 9 bases, with 13 bases sitting between them. CDR1 and CDR2 from the germline V gene are MDHEN and SYDVKM. The PCR had 60 Vbeta and 13 Jbeta primers. Sequenced by immunoSEQ multiplex PCR; TCRdb stores in-frame clones only, minus some. Of over 150,000 clones listed, approximately 76% are singletons. Concerning this clone: Other DNA sequences from this sample encode an identical CDR3 as well.

The chain couples TRBV28 to TRBJ2-7, with a tentative D call TRBD1 (5 bases). The source material was PBMCs. This receptor was taken from a man in his 60s in good health and CMV-seronegative. In DNA, the CDR3 is TGTGCCAGCAGTTCGACCACAGGTGGGCAGTACTTC. It encodes CASSSTTGGQYF.